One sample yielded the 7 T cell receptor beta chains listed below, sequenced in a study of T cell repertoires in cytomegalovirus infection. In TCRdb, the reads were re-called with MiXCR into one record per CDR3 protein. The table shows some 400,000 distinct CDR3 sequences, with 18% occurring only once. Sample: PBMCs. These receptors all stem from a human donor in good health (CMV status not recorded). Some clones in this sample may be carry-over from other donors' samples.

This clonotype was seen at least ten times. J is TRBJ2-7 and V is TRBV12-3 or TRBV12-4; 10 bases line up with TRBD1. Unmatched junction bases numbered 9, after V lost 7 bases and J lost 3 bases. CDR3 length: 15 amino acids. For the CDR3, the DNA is TGTGCCAGCAACTTGGGACAGGGGCCATTCTACGAGCAGTACTTC. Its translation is CASNLGQGPFYEQYF.

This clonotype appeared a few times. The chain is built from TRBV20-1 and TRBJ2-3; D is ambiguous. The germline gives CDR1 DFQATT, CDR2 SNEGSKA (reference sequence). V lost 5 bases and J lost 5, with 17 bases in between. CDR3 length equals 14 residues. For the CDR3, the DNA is TGCAGTGCTCCCCCCACGGGTCGCGGAGATACGCAGTATTTT. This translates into CSAPPTGRGDTQYF.

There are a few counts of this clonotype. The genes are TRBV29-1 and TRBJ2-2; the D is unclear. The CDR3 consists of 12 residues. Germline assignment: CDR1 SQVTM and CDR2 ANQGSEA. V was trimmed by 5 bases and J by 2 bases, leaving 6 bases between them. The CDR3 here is CSVLRNTGELFF. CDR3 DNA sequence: TGCAGCGTTCTCCGAAACACCGGGGAGCTGTTTTTT.

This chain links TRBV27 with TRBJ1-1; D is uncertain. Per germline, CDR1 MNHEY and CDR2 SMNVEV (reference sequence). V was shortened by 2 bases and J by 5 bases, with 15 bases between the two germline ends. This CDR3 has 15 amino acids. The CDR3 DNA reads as TGTGCCAGCAGTTTACGGGCAGCCGGGAGGACTGAAGCTTTCTTT. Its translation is CASSLRAAGRTEAFF.

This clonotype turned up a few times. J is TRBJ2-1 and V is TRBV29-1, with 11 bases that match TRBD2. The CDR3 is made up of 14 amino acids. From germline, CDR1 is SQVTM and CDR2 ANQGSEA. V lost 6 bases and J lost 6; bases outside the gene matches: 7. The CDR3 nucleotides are TGCAGCGTCGAAACTAGCGGGAGTTTCAATGAGCAGTTCTTC. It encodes CSVETSGSFNEQFF.

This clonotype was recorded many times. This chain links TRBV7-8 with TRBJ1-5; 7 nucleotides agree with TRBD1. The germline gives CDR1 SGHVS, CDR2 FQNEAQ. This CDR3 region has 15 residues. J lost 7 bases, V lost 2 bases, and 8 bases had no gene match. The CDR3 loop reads CASSLSRQGRQPQHF. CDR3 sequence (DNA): TGTGCCAGCAGCTTATCAAGACAGGGTAGACAGCCCCAGCATTTT. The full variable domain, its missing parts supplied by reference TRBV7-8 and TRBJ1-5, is GAGVSQSPRYKVAKRGQDVALRCDPISGHVSLFWYQQALGQGPEFLTYFQNEAQLDKSGLPSDRFFAERPEGSVSTLKIQRTQQEDSAVYLCASSLSRQGRQPQHFGDGTRLSIL.

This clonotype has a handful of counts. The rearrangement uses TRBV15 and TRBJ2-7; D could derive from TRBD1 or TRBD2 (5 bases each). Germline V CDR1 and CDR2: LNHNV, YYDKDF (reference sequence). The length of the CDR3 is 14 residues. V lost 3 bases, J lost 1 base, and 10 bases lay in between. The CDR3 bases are TGTGCCACCAGCAGGAGGGACGGTTCCTACGAGCAGTACTTC. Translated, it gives CATSRRDGSYEQYF. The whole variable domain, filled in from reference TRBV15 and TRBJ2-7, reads DAMVIQNPRYQVTQFGKPVTLSCSQTLNHNVMYWYQQKSSQAPKLLFHYYDKDFNNEADTPDNFQSRRPNTSFCFLDIRSPGLGDTAMYLCATSRRDGSYEQYFGPGTRLTVT.